Many counts were recorded for the clone carrying this TCR beta chain. The CDR3 regions of TCR beta were amplified from RNA transcripts. First-round RT-PCR targeting the TCR CDR3 was performed with the HTBI primer set. MiXCR, applied by TCRdb to the multiplex PCR reads, yields one record per CDR3 protein. Of under 600,000 distinct CDR3 sequences in the sample, roughly a sixth were seen once. Trimming took off 8 bases at V and 4 bases at J, with 11 bases between the two ends. CDR3 size: 13 residues. The germline gives CDR1 SNHLY, CDR2 FYNNEI. This sample was included in a study of T cells in Graves' hyperthyroidism and ophthalmopathy.

The rearrangement joins TRBV2 to TRBJ2-2, with D hard to call. The TCR was taken from a woman aged 35 to 49 with Graves' ophthalmopathy. Sequenced material: blood. The CDR3 nucleotides are TGTGCCAGCGTCGGGTGGGGCACCGGGGAGCTGTTTTTT. Protein product: CASVGWGTGELFF.